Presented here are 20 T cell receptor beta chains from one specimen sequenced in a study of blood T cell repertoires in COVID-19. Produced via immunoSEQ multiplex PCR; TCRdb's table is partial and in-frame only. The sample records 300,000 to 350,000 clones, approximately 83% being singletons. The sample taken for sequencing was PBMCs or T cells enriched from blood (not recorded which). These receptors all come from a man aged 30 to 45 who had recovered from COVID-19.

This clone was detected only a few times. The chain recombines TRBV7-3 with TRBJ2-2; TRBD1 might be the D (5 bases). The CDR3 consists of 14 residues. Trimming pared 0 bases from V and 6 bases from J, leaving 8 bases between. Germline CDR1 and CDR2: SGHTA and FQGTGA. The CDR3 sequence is CASSLTPRAGELFF. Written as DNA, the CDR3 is TGTGCCAGCAGCTTAACCCCCAGGGCCGGGGAGCTGTTTTTT.

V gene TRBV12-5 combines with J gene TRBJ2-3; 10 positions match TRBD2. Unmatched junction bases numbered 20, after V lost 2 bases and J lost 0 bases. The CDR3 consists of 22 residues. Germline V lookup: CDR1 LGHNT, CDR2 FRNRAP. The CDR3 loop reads CASGLIRLAGSPLPSSTDTQYF. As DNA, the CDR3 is TGTGCTAGTGGTTTGATCCGACTAGCGGGTTCCCCTCTCCCCTCTAGCACAGATACGCAGTATTTT.

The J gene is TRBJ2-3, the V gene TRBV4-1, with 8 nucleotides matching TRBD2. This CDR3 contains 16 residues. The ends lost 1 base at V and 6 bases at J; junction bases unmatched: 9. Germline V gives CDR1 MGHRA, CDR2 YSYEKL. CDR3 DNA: TGCGCCAGCAGCCAAGGTTTCACGGGGGGGCTGGATACGCAGTATTTT. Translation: CASSQGFTGGLDTQYF.

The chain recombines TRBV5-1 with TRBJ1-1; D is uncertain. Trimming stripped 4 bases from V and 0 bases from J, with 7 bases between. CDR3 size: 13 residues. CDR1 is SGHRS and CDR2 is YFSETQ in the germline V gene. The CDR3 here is CASSNSMNTEAFF. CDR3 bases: TGCGCCAGCAGCAACAGCATGAACACTGAAGCTTTCTTT.

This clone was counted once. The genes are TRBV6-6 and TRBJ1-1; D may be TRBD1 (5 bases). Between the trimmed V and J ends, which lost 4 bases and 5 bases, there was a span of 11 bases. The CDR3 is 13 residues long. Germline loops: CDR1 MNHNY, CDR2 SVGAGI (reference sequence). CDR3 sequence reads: CASSFSGLTEAFF. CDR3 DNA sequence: TGTGCCAGCAGTTTTTCAGGGTTGACTGAAGCTTTCTTT.

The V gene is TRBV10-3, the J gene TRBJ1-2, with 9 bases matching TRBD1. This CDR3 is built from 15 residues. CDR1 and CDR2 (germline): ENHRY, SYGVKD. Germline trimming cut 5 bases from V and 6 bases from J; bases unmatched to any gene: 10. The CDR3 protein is CAISIRTGDLHGYTF. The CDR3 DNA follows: TGTGCCATCAGTATACGGACAGGGGACTTGCATGGCTACACCTTC.

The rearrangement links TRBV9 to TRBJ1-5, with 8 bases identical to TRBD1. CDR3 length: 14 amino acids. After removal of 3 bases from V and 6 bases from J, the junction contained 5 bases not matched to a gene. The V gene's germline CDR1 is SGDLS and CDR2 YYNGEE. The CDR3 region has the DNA TGTGCCAGCAGCGCAGGGGGCGCGGGTCAGCCCCAGCATTTT. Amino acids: CASSAGGAGQPQHF.

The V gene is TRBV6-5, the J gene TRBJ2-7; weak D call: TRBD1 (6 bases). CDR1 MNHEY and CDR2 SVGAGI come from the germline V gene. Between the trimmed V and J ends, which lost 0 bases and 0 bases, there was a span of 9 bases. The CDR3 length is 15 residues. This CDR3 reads CASSYSQGSSYEQYF. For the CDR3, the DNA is TGTGCCAGCAGTTACTCTCAGGGGAGCTCCTACGAGCAGTACTTC.

CDR3 bases: TGTGCCAGCCGAAGACTAGCGGGGGGTAGAAATGAGCAGTTCTTC. Protein sequence: CASRRLAGGRNEQFF. This chain joins TRBV6-5 and TRBJ2-1; 13 bases line up with TRBD2. Germline CDR1 and CDR2: MNHEY and SVGAGI. Losses at the gene ends were 8 bases for V and 7 bases for J; bases not matched to a gene: 8. The CDR3 sequence is 15 residues long.

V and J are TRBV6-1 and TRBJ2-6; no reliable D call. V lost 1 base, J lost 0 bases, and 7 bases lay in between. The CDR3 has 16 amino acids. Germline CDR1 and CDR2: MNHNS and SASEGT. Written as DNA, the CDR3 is TGTGCCAGCAGTGAAGTACCGGGCTCTGGGGCCAACGTCCTGACTTTC. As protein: CASSEVPGSGANVLTF.

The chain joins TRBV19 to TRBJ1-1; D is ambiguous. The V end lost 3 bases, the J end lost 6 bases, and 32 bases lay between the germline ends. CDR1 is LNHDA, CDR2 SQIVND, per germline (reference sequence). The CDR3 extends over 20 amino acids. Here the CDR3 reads CASSITMGRSGLRVGAEAFF. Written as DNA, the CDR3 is TGTGCCAGTAGTATCACCATGGGAAGGTCCGGCTTGAGGGTTGGGGCTGAAGCTTTCTTT.

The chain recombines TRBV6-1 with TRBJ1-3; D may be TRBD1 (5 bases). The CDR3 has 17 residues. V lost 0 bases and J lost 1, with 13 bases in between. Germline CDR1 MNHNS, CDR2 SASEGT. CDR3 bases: TGTGCCAGCAGTGAAGCGCACGGGGGGAGTTCTGGAAACACCATATATTTT. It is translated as CASSEAHGGSSGNTIYF.

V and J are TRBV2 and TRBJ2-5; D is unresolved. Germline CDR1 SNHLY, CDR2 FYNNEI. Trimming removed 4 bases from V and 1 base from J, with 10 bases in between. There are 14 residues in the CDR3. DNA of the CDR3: TGTGCCAGCAGTGTAGTCCCAGGCCAAGAGACCCAGTACTTC. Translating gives CASSVVPGQETQYF.

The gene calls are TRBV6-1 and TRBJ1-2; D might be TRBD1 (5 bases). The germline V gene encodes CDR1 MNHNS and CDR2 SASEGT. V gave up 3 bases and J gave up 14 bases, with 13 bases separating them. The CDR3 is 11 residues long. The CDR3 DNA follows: TGTGCCAGCAGTGACAGGACACCGAAGACCTTC. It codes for CASSDRTPKTF.

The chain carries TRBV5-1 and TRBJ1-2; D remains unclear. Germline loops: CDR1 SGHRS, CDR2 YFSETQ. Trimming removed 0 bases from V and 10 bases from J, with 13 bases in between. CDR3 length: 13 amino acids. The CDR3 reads CASSLGRGRAYTF. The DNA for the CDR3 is TGCGCCAGCAGCTTGGGTCGGGGTAGGGCCTACACCTTC.

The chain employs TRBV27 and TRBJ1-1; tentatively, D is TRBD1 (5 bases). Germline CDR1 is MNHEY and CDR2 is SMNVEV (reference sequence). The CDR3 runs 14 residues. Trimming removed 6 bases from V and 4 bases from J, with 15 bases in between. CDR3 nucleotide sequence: TGTGCCAGCAGCCTACGTGCGGGGGTCACTGAAGCTTTCTTT. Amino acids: CASSLRAGVTEAFF.

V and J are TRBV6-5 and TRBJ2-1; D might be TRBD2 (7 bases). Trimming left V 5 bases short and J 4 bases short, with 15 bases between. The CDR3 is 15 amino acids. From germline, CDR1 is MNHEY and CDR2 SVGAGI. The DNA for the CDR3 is TGTGCCAGCAGTCCCTTGCGGGGGCGATACAATGAGCAGTTCTTC. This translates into CASSPLRGRYNEQFF.

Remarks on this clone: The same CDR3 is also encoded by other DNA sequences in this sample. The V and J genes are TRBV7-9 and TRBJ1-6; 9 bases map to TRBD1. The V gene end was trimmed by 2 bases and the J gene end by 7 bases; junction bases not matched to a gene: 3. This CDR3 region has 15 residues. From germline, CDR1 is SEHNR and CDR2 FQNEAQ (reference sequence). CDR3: CASSLPTGGNSPLHF. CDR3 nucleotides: TGTGCCAGCAGCTTACCCACAGGGGGCAATTCACCCCTCCACTTT.

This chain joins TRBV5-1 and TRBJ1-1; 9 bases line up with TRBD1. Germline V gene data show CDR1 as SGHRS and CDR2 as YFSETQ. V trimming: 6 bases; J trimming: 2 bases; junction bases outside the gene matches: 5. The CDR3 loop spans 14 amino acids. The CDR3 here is CASKRGQGNTEAFF. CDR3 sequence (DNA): TGCGCCAGCAAACGGGGACAGGGCAACACTGAAGCTTTCTTT.

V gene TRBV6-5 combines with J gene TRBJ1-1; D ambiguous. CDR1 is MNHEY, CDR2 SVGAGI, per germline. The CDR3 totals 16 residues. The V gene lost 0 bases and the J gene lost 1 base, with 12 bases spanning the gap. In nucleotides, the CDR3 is TGTGCCAGCAGTTACTCGCGGCAGATCGGGAACACTGAAGCTTTCTTT. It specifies CASSYSRQIGNTEAFF.